This T cell receptor beta chain is drawn from a study of blood T cell repertoires in COVID-19. On the study more broadly: Material from acute and convalescent COVID-19 was sourced from the United States, Italy and Spain. PBMCs, B-cell-depleted T cells, or T cells provided the cDNA or gDNA that made up the material.

With 0 bases clipped from V and 4 bases from J, the junction kept 12 bases outside the gene matches. Looked up from germline, CDR1 is GTSNPN and CDR2 is SVGIG (reference sequence). This CDR3 contains 17 residues. In the authors' methods: Amplification of reference gene primers was used by the study to estimate nucleated cell counts. Profiling relied on immunoSEQ multiplex PCR, and the TCRdb table lists in-frame clones only, not all of them. V and J calls and clone size come straight from that table; D and trimming were deduced from the DNA. The sample holds roughly 64,000 clones, roughly 82% seen once.

V usage is TRBV30 and J usage is TRBJ2-3; 8 bases are a match to TRBD2. This receptor was obtained from a human donor in a cohort sampled during active COVID-19. The sequencing sample was made of peripheral blood. CDR3 in amino acids: CAWSVKVAGGPPDTQYF. CDR3 bases: TGTGCCTGGAGTGTAAAGGTGGCGGGGGGTCCCCCAGATACGCAGTATTTT.